One sample yielded the 14 T cell receptor beta chains listed below, sequenced in a study of blood T cell repertoires in COVID-19. Profiling relied on immunoSEQ multiplex PCR, and the TCRdb table lists in-frame clones only, not all of them. The profile covers 25,000 to 35,000 clones, with approximately 86% appearing a single time and 6.5% to 10% taken by the ten largest. Sample: peripheral blood. The receptors were sampled from a man aged 60-69 years with COVID-19, enrolled during active disease.

In this sample, this clone turned up once. V usage is TRBV6-5 and J usage is TRBJ2-1; 8 nucleotides agree with TRBD2. From germline, CDR1 is MNHEY and CDR2 SVGAGI. Trimming removed 7 bases from V and 4 bases from J; junction bases left unmatched: 9. The CDR3 consists of 15 residues. This CDR3 reads CASTTGRAGYNEQFF. The CDR3 coding sequence is TGTGCCAGCACTACCGGGAGGGCCGGTTACAATGAGCAGTTCTTC.

The chain employs TRBV30 and TRBJ2-3; 11 bases align to TRBD1. In germline, CDR1 is GTSNPN, CDR2 SVGIG (reference sequence). CDR3 length equals 14 residues. After removal of 5 bases from V and 0 bases from J, the junction contained 1 base not matched to a gene. The CDR3 bases are TGTGCCTGGTGGGACAGGGGGAGCACAGATACGCAGTATTTT. This gives the protein CAWWDRGSTDTQYF.

The chain is built from TRBV10-2 and TRBJ2-7; 9 nucleotides match TRBD1. CDR3 length: 13 residues. The germline V gene has CDR1 WSHSY and CDR2 SAAADI. V shed 2 bases and J 6 bases; nucleotides not matched to a gene: 2. This CDR3 reads CASSERQGGEQYF. CDR3 nucleotides: TGCGCCAGCAGTGAGCGACAGGGGGGCGAGCAGTACTTC.

The chain recombines TRBV10-3 with TRBJ2-7, with a possible D match to TRBD2 (6 bases). The CDR3 is 17 residues long. V lost 4 bases and J lost 3, with 22 bases in between. Germline lookup yields CDR1 ENHRY and CDR2 SYGVKD. CDR3 DNA: TGTGCCATCAGTGTTCGGCTAGCGAACAACCAGAACTACGAGCAGTACTTC. This translates into CAISVRLANNQNYEQYF.

The V gene is TRBV5-4, the J gene TRBJ1-2; TRBD1 agrees at 8 bases. Trimming cost V 0 bases and J 0 bases; bases outside gene matches: 4. The CDR3 is made up of 16 amino acids. CDR1 SGHNT and CDR2 YYREEE come from the germline V gene (reference sequence). The CDR3 sequence is CASSLGAQGANYGYTF. For the CDR3, the DNA is TGTGCCAGCAGCTTGGGCGCACAGGGGGCTAACTATGGCTACACCTTC. The full variable domain, completed using reference TRBV5-4 and TRBJ1-2, is ETGVTQSPTHLIKTRGQQVTLRCSSQSGHNTVSWYQQALGQGPQFIFQYYREEENGRGNFPPRFSGLQFPNYSSELNVNALELDDSALYLCASSLGAQGANYGYTFGSGTRLTVV.

Worth noting for this clone: Compared with germline, one end of the junction differs, possibly owing to a read error. The V and J genes are TRBV7-8 and TRBJ2-7, with 8 bases matching TRBD2. Germline CDR1 is SGHVS and CDR2 is FQNEAQ. The CDR3 loop spans 14 amino acids. CDR3 in DNA: TGTGCCAGCAGCTTGAGGACTAGCTCCCACGAGCAGTACTTC. Amino acid sequence: CASSLRTSSHEQYF.

The CDR3 protein is CASSLLGGTGGDTQYF. CDR3 nucleotide sequence: TGTGCCAGCAGTTTATTAGGTGGGACAGGAGGGGATACGCAGTATTTT. The chain uses TRBV28 and TRBJ2-3, with 8 bases identical to TRBD1. V was clipped by 1 base and J by 6 bases; unmatched bases: 9. The CDR3 is 16 residues long. In germline, CDR1 is MDHEN, CDR2 SYDVKM. The whole variable domain, filled in from reference TRBV28 and TRBJ2-3, reads DVKVTQSSRYLVKRTGEKVFLECVQDMDHENMFWYRQDPGLGLRLIYFSYDVKMKEKGDIPEGYSVSREKKERFSLILESASTNQTSMYLCASSLLGGTGGDTQYFGPGTRLTVL.

V gene TRBV12-5 combines with J gene TRBJ2-1; the match to TRBD2 covers 10 bases. The CDR3 is 14 residues long. The germline V gene has CDR1 LGHNT and CDR2 FRNRAP. V shed 6 bases, J shed 12 bases, and the junction held 11 bases outside the gene matches. In DNA, the CDR3 is TGTGCTAGTGGCCCTAGCGGGAGTGGTGGAGGGCAGTTCTTC. Translation: CASGPSGSGGGQFF.

The J gene is TRBJ1-1, the V gene TRBV11-3; 8 nucleotides agree with TRBD1. Germline V gives CDR1 SGHNT, CDR2 YENEEA. Trimming removed 0 bases from V and 8 bases from J; junction bases left unmatched: 14. This CDR3 region has 17 residues. The chain's CDR3 is CASSLELATGVNKEAFF. CDR3 in DNA: TGTGCCAGCAGCTTAGAGTTGGCGACAGGGGTGAACAAGGAAGCTTTCTTT.

This clone has a single count. The chain couples TRBV19 to TRBJ1-1; the match to TRBD1 covers 7 bases. The ends lost 6 bases at V and 1 base at J; junction bases unmatched: 5. In germline, CDR1 is LNHDA, CDR2 SQIVND (reference sequence). CDR3 length: 14 residues. CDR3 in DNA: TGTGCCAGTAGGGGGGACAGACCGAACACTGAAGCTTTCTTT. It encodes CASRGDRPNTEAFF. Full variable domain (missing parts from reference TRBV19 and TRBJ1-1): DGGITQSPKYLFRKEGQNVTLSCEQNLNHDAMYWYRQDPGQGLRLIYYSQIVNDFQKGDIAEGYSVSREKKESFPLTVTSAQKNPTAFYLCASRGDRPNTEAFFGQGTRLTVV.

The J gene is TRBJ2-5, the V gene TRBV5-8, with D perhaps matching TRBD1 (5 bases). V dropped 0 bases and J dropped 1 base, with 10 bases sitting between them. The CDR3 has 15 amino acids. Germline CDR1 SGHTS, CDR2 YDEGEE. CDR3 sequence (DNA): TGTGCCAGCAGCTTGGACAGGAGAACCCAAGAGACCCAGTACTTC. Protein: CASSLDRRTQETQYF.

The V and J genes are TRBV5-1 and TRBJ2-1; the match to TRBD1 covers 12 bases. The V gene's germline CDR1 is SGHRS and CDR2 YFSETQ. The CDR3 is made up of 17 amino acids. The V and J ends lost 4 bases and 10 bases, in that order; junction bases with no gene match: 15. The chain's CDR3 is CASSPLLGTGGKGEQFF. Here the CDR3 DNA reads TGCGCCAGCAGCCCACTTCTTGGGACAGGGGGCAAAGGGGAGCAGTTCTTC.

This chain uses TRBV3-1 (or the pseudogene TRBV3-2) with TRBJ2-2; no firm D call. This CDR3 comprises 12 residues. V lost 1 base and J lost 7, with 4 bases in between. Germline CDR1 is LGHDT and CDR2 is YNNKEL (reference sequence). CDR3 sequence (DNA): TGTGCCAGCAGCCAAGTGAGCGGGGAGCTGTTTTTT. Translated, it gives CASSQVSGELFF.

V usage is TRBV28 and J usage is TRBJ2-6; D possibly corresponds to TRBD1 (5 bases). Germline V lookup: CDR1 MDHEN, CDR2 SYDVKM. Trimming removed 3 bases from V and 3 bases from J, with 15 bases in between. The CDR3 is 17 amino acids. CDR3: CASSFRAGRVGANVLTF. The CDR3 DNA follows: TGTGCCAGCAGTTTTAGGGCAGGCAGGGTTGGGGCCAACGTCCTGACTTTC.